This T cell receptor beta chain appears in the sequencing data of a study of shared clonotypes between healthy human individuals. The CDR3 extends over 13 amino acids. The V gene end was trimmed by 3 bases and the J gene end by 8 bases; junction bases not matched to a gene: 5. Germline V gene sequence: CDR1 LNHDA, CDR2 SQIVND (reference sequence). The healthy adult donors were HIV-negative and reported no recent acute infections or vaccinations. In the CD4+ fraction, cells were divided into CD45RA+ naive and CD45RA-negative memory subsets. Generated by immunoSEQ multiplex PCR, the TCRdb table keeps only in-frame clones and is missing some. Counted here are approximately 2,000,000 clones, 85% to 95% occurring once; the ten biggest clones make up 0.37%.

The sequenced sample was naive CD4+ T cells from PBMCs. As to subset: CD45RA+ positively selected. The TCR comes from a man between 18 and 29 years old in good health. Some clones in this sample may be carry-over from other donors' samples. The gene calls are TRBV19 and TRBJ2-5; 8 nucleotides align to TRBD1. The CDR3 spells CASSMDRVDTQYF. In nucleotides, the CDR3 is TGTGCCAGTAGTATGGACAGGGTGGATACCCAGTACTTC.